These T cell receptor beta chains were read from a single sample in a study of blood T cell repertoires in COVID-19. The protocol was immunoSEQ multiplex PCR, while the TCRdb copy is restricted to in-frame clones and leaves out a portion. The table has roughly 160,000 clones, more than 85% seen once. Sequencing was done on a sample of peripheral blood. These receptors came from a young man with acute or convalescent COVID-19. The CDR3 runs from the conserved cysteine through the conserved F or W. D genes are given only for firm matches. Clone size is stated in some rows and not others, as once, few, many or a class when expanded.

v_gene,d_gene,j_gene,abundance,CDR3nt,CDR3aa
TRBV2,.,TRBJ2-2,.,TGTGCCAGCAGTGACATGCGGGGTAACACCGGGGAGCTGTTTTTT,CASSDMRGNTGELFF
TRBV5-6,.,TRBJ1-2,.,TGTGCCAGCAGCTTGGTCCTGCAGGACTATGGCTACACCTTC,CASSLVLQDYGYTF
TRBV21-1,.,TRBJ2-3,.,TGTGCCAGCAGCTACGTCACCCCAACAGGGGGCAGGGGTAGTACGCAGTATTTT,CASSYVTPTGGRGSTQYF
TRBV13,.,TRBJ1-6,few,TGTGCCAGCAGCCAGCAGGGAAATTCACCCCTCCACTTT,CASSQQGNSPLHF
TRBV3-1/TRBV3-2,.,TRBJ2-2,.,TGTGCCAGCAGCCCAATGACAGGCACCGGGGAGCTGTTTTTT,CASSPMTGTGELFF
TRBV27,TRBD2,TRBJ2-3,.,TGTGCCAGCAGTCATTCCCTTAGGACTAGCGTCACAGATACGCAGTATTTT,CASSHSLRTSVTDTQYF
TRBV9,.,TRBJ2-3,.,TGTGCCAGCAGCGTATCCCTCGGGGGCACAGATACGCAGTATTTT,CASSVSLGGTDTQYF
TRBV7-8,.,TRBJ1-1,.,TGTGCCAGCATCCCGACAACAGGGTACACTGAAGCTTTCTTT,CASIPTTGYTEAFF
TRBV4-1,.,TRBJ1-5,.,TGCGCCAGCAGCCAGCCCGACAGTAGCAATCAGCCCCAGCATTTT,CASSQPDSSNQPQHF
TRBV9,.,TRBJ1-6,.,TGTGCCAGCAGCGTAGAGGTACAGGGCCAGTCACCCCTCCACTTT,CASSVEVQGQSPLHF
TRBV21-1,.,TRBJ1-1,.,TGTGCCAGCCCCTACCGACCCCAGGGCCTGAACACTGAAGCTTTCTTT,CASPYRPQGLNTEAFF
TRBV4-1,.,TRBJ2-1,.,TGCGCCAGCAGTGCCGTCTCAGGGGACACCTACAATGAGCAGTTCTTC,CASSAVSGDTYNEQFF
TRBV5-1,.,TRBJ1-1,.,TGCGCCAGCAGCTCCTCGTGGGGGGGCCGGACTGAAGCTTTCTTT,CASSSSWGGRTEAFF
TRBV29-1,.,TRBJ2-1,.,TGCAGCGTTGAAGGCCCATTGTTGAGTGAGCAGTTCTTC,CSVEGPLLSEQFF
TRBV11-2,.,TRBJ1-1,.,TGTGCCAGCAGCCCCCGGGGGGTTGAAGCTTTCTTT,CASSPRGVEAFF
TRBV5-1,.,TRBJ2-6,.,TGCGCCAGCCTTCCCGTCTCTGGGGCCAACGTCCTGACTTTC,CASLPVSGANVLTF
TRBV6-6,.,TRBJ1-6,.,TGTGCCAGCACCTCGGGGAGCTCCTATAATTCACCCCTCCACTTT,CASTSGSSYNSPLHF
TRBV7-9,.,TRBJ1-5,.,TGTGCCAGCAGCTTAGCAACAGGGAATCCGAATCAGCCCCAGCATTTT,CASSLATGNPNQPQHF
TRBV28,TRBD1,TRBJ2-2,once,TGTGCCAGCAACCCACTGGGGGCAGGGGGCCTTTCTCGGCCCGGGGAGCTGTTTTTT,CASNPLGAGGLSRPGELFF
TRBV28,.,TRBJ2-2,.,TGTGCCAGCAGTTTTGAGGGTTCGGGCGGGGAGCTGTTTTTT,CASSFEGSGGELFF
TRBV5-6,TRBD1,TRBJ1-6,.,TGTGCCAGCAGCTCGTTGGACAGGGAGGATTCACCCCTCCACTTT,CASSSLDREDSPLHF
TRBV30,.,TRBJ2-5,.,TGTGCCTGGAGTCTACTACGGGGGTTACAAGAGACCCAGTACTTC,CAWSLLRGLQETQYF
TRBV25-1,.,TRBJ1-6,.,TGTGCCAGCAGTCAACAGGGATATAATTCACCCCTCCACTTT,CASSQQGYNSPLHF
TRBV6-5,TRBD2,TRBJ2-3,.,TGTGCCAGCAGTTCTACGGGACTAGCGGACACAGATACGCAGTATTTT,CASSSTGLADTDTQYF
TRBV28,TRBD1,TRBJ1-4,.,TGTGCCAGCAGTCCTGACAGGGTCGGTGAAAAACTGTTTTTT,CASSPDRVGEKLFF
TRBV6-6,.,TRBJ1-2,few,TGTGCCAGCAGTGACAGAGGTTATGGCTACACCTTC,CASSDRGYGYTF
TRBV5-5,TRBD1,TRBJ1-3,.,TGTGCCAGCAGCTCGTCAGGACAGGCATCTGGAAACACCATATATTTT,CASSSSGQASGNTIYF
TRBV19,TRBD2,TRBJ2-7,.,TGTGCCAGTAGTATGGGAGGGACGCACAGCTCCTACGAGCAGTACTTC,CASSMGGTHSSYEQYF
TRBV12-5,.,TRBJ1-2,.,TGTGCTAGTGGTTTGGGCCCGTCGGACAGACCGGTATTCTATGGCTACACCTTC,CASGLGPSDRPVFYGYTF
TRBV18,TRBD1,TRBJ2-2,.,TGTGCCAGCTCGGCTCAGGGGGCCACCGGGGAGCTGTTTTTT,CASSAQGATGELFF
TRBV6-6,TRBD1,TRBJ1-4,.,TGTGCCAGCACCGATTATACCGGGACAGGGACTGAAAAACTGTTTTTT,CASTDYTGTGTEKLFF
TRBV18,.,TRBJ1-1,.,TGTGCCAGCTCACCACTGAACAGGGTGAACGGGAACACTGAAGCTTTCTTT,CASSPLNRVNGNTEAFF
TRBV28,.,TRBJ1-5,.,TGTGCCAGCAGTTTATCCTTATCGCAGCATTTT,CASSLSLSQHF
TRBV6-1,.,TRBJ2-2,.,TGTGCCAGCAGTGGAAGTGTTAGGGACTACACCGGGGAGCTGTTTTTT,CASSGSVRDYTGELFF
TRBV7-3,.,TRBJ2-3,once,TGTGCCAGCAGCCCCACGTTTTGGCCTAGCACAGATACGCAGTATTTT,CASSPTFWPSTDTQYF
TRBV6-6,.,TRBJ1-5,.,TGTGCCAGCATTCAGGCTTATAGCAATCAGCCCCAGCATTTT,CASIQAYSNQPQHF
TRBV6-5,.,TRBJ2-3,.,TGTGCCAGCAGTACGGGGGGCTGGGGAACAGATACGCAGTATTTT,CASSTGGWGTDTQYF
TRBV10-3,.,TRBJ2-2,.,TGTGCCATCAGTGAGTCAGAGACGGGGAACACCGGGGAGCTGTTTTTT,CAISESETGNTGELFF
TRBV5-8,TRBD2,TRBJ2-5,.,TGTGCCAGCAGCCCCGGGACTAGCGGGGGGCGCCAAGAGACCCAGTACTTC,CASSPGTSGGRQETQYF
TRBV25-1,.,TRBJ1-1,.,TGTGCCAGCAGTGAAGATCGGGCAGGGAGGACTGAAGCTTTCTTT,CASSEDRAGRTEAFF
TRBV30,TRBD1,TRBJ1-6,.,TGTGCCTGGAGTCTGGGACAGGGGAATTCACCCCTCCACTTT,CAWSLGQGNSPLHF
TRBV19,TRBD1,TRBJ1-6,.,TGTGCCAGTAGTACAGGGGGTAGGAGCTCCTATAATTCACCCCTCCACTTT,CASSTGGRSSYNSPLHF
TRBV9,TRBD1,TRBJ1-1,few,TGTGCCAGCAGCGCAACAGGGGGCCTTGAGGCTGAAGCTTTCTTT,CASSATGGLEAEAFF
TRBV27,.,TRBJ2-1,once,TGTGCCAGCAGTTCCCGGGGCTACAATGAGCAGTTCTTC,CASSSRGYNEQFF
TRBV28,.,TRBJ1-3,.,TGTGCCAGCAGTTTATCGGAGGCCCGCTCTGGAAACACCATATATTTT,CASSLSEARSGNTIYF
TRBV15,.,TRBJ2-2,.,TGTGCCACCAGCACAGACAGTTTATACACCGGGGAGCTGTTTTTT,CATSTDSLYTGELFF
TRBV25-1,TRBD2,TRBJ2-3,.,TGTGCCAGCATATTTAGCGGGGGGGGTATAGATACGCAGTATTTT,CASIFSGGGIDTQYF
TRBV10-1,.,TRBJ2-1,.,TGCGCCAGCAAAAAGGCAGGGCCTAATTACTCCTACAATGAGCAGTTCTTC,CASKKAGPNYSYNEQFF
TRBV10-2,TRBD1,TRBJ1-5,.,TGCGCCAGCAGTGAGGGGACAGGAGTAAGTCAGCCCCAGCATTTT,CASSEGTGVSQPQHF
TRBV4-1,TRBD1,TRBJ1-6,.,TGCGCCAGCAGCCAAGGGGACAGGGCCCTGGAGGACCTCCACTTT,CASSQGDRALEDLHF
TRBV12-2,.,TRBJ2-5,.,TGTGCAAGTCGCCACCCGAACCGGGACTACCCTCGGGAGACCCAGTACTTC,CASRHPNRDYPRETQYF
TRBV6-1,TRBD1,TRBJ1-3,.,TGTGCCAGCAGTGAAGCGGACAGGAACGATCACACCATATATTTT,CASSEADRNDHTIYF
TRBV12-3/TRBV12-4,.,TRBJ2-2,.,TGTGCCAGCAGTTTCAAGCCTACCGGGGAGCTGTTTTTT,CASSFKPTGELFF
TRBV9,.,TRBJ2-2,.,TGTGCCAGCAGCGTAGAGACACAGAACACCGGGGAGCTGTTTTTT,CASSVETQNTGELFF
TRBV29-1,TRBD1,TRBJ2-3,.,TGCAGCGTTTATACGACAGGGGGTGGGACAGATACGCAGTATTTT,CSVYTTGGGTDTQYF
TRBV6-5,.,TRBJ1-2,.,TGTGCCAGCAGTTACTCTTTCAGGGTTAACTATGGCTACACCTTC,CASSYSFRVNYGYTF